A single sample gave rise to the 3 T cell receptor beta chains below, sequenced in a study of CD8 T cells in ankylosing spondylitis. No cognate antigen is known for these TCRs. Study-level findings and limits: Blood of patients with ankylosing spondylitis appeared to be characterized by a TCR beta motif of several highly homologous variants.

TCRdb recomputed calls from the 5' RACE reads with MiXCR, one row per CDR3 protein. The sample lists around 480,000 distinct CDR3 sequences, roughly a sixth seen once, with over 1% in the top ten. Sequenced material: blood, either unsorted or a sorted T cell fraction (not recorded which). The receptors derive from a male donor with ankylosing spondylitis.

This chain links TRBV6-1 with TRBJ2-3; possibly TRBD2 for D (6 bases). The V end lost 5 bases, the J end lost 1 base, and 16 bases lay between the germline ends. CDR3 length: 16 amino acids. CDR1 is MNHNS and CDR2 is SASEGT in the germline V gene. The DNA for the CDR3 is TGTGCCAGCAGTCCTGGGACTGGCCTTGGCACAGATACGCAGTATTTT. Amino acid sequence: CASSPGTGLGTDTQYF.

V gene TRBV4-1 combines with J gene TRBJ2-2, with TRBD2 identical over 7 bases. The germline gives CDR1 MGHRA, CDR2 YSYEKL. V trimming: 3 bases; J trimming: 2 bases; junction bases outside the gene matches: 12. This CDR3 is built from 18 residues. The CDR3 coding sequence is TGCGCCAGCAGCCAGGAACCTGCCGCGGGGGTAAACACCGGGGAGCTGTTTTTT. It translates to CASSQEPAAGVNTGELFF.

In its sample, this clonotype was seen a few times. J is TRBJ2-7 and V is TRBV6-2 or TRBV6-3; D may match TRBD1 or TRBD2 (5 bases each). Germline V gene sequence: CDR1 MNHEY, CDR2 SVGEGT. The CDR3 totals 16 residues. Trimming took off 6 bases at V and 2 bases at J, with 20 bases between the two ends. The CDR3 loop is CASSRLGPSPAYEQYF. For the CDR3, the DNA is TGTGCCAGCAGCCGCCTGGGACCTTCCCCGGCCTACGAGCAGTACTTC.